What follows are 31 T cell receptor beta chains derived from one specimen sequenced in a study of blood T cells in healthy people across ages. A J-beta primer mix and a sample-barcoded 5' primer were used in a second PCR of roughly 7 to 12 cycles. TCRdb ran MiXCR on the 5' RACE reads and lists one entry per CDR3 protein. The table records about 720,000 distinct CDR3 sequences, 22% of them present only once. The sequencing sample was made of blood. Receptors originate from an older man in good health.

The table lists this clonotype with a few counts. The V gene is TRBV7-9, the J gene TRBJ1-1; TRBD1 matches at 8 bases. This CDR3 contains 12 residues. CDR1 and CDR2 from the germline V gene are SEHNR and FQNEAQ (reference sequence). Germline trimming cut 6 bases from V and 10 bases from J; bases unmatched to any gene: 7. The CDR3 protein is CASSYGQGRAFF. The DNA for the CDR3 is TGTGCCAGCAGTTACGGACAGGGTAGAGCTTTCTTT.

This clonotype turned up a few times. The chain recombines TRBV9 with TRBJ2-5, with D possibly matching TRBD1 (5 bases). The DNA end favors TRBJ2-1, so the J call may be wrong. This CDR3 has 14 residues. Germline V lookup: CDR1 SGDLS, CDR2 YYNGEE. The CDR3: CASSVDQGSNEQFF. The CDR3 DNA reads TGTGCCAGCAGCGTAGATCAGGGTTCCAATGAGCAGTTCTTC.

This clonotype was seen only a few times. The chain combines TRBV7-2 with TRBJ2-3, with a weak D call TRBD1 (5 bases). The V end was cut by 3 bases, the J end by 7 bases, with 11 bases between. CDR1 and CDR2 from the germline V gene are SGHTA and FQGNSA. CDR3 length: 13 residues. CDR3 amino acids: CASSFQGAYTQYF. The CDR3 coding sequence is TGTGCCAGCAGCTTTCAGGGCGCGTATACGCAGTATTTT.

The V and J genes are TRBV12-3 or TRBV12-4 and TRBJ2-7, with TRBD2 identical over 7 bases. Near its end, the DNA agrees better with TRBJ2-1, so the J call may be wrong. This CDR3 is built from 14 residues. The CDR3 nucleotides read TGTGCCAGCAGTTTACGCGGGAGCGGTGGGGAGCAGTTCTTC. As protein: CASSLRGSGGEQFF.

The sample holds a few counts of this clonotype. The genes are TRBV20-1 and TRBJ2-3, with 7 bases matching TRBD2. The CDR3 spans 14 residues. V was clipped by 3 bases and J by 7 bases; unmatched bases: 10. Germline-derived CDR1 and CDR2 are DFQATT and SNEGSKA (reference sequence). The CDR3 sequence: CSASLTPGGYTQYF. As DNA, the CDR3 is TGCAGTGCTAGTCTCACTCCCGGGGGGTATACGCAGTATTTT.

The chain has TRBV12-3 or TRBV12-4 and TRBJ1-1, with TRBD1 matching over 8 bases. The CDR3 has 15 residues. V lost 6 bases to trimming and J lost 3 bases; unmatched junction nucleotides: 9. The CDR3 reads CASRPATGGDTEAFF. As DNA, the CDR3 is TGTGCCAGCAGGCCTGCTACAGGGGGGGACACTGAAGCTTTCTTT.

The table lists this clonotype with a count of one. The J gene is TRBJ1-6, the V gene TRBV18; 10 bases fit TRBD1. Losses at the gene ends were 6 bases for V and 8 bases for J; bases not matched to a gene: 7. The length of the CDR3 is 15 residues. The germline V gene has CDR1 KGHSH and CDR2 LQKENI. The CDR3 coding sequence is TGTGCCAGCTCTCTTAGAGGACAGGGGGATTCACCCCTCCACTTT. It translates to CASSLRGQGDSPLHF.

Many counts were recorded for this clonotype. In nucleotides, the CDR3 is TGCGCCAGCAGCGGGGCCACGAACACTGAAGCTTTCTTT. Protein sequence: CASSGATNTEAFF. The chain recombines TRBV5-1 with TRBJ1-1, with D perhaps TRBD1 (5 bases). This CDR3 region has 13 residues. The germline V and J ends were trimmed by 4 bases and 1 base, with 8 bases remaining between them. CDR1 and CDR2 from the germline V gene are SGHRS and YFSETQ.

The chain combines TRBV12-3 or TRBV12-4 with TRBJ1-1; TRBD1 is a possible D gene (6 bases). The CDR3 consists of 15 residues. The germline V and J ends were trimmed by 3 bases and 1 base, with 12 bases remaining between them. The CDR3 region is CASSLSQGWNTEAFF. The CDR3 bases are TGTGCCAGCAGTTTGTCTCAGGGGTGGAACACTGAAGCTTTCTTT.

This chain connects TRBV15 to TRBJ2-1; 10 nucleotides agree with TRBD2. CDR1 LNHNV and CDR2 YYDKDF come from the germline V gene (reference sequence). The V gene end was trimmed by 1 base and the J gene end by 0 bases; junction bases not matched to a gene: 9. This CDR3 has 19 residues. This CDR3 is CATSRGRTSGSSSYNEQFF. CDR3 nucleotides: TGTGCCACCAGCAGAGGTCGGACTAGCGGATCCAGCTCCTACAATGAGCAGTTCTTC.

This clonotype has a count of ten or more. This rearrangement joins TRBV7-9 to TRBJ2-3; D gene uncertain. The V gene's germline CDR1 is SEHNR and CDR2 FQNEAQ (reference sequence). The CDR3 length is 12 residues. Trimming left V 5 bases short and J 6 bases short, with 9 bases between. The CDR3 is CASSDISDTQYF. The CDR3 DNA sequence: TGTGCCAGCAGCGATATTTCTGATACGCAGTATTTT. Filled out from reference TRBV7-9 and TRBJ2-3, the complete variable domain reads DTGVSQNPRHKITKRGQNVTFRCDPISEHNRLYWYRQTLGQGPEFLTYFQNEAQLEKSRLLSDRFSAERPKGSFSTLEIQRTEQGDSAMYLCASSDISDTQYFGPGTRLTVL.

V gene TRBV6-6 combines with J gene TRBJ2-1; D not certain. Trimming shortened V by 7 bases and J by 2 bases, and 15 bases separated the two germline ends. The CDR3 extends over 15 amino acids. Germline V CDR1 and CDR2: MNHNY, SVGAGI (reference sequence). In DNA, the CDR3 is TGTGCCAGCATCCCGGGTTCCGTGACCTACAATGAGCAGTTCTTC. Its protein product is CASIPGSVTYNEQFF.

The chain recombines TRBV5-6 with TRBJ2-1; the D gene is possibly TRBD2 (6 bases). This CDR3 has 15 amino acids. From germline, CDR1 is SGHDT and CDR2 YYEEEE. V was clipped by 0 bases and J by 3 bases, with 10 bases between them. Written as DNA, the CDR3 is TGTGCCAGCAGCTTGGCCGGCGGGAACTACAATGAGCAGTTCTTC. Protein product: CASSLAGGNYNEQFF.

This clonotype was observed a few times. The CDR3 DNA reads as TGCAGTGCTAGAGATAGTCTGGGGGCGGTCACCGGGGAGCTGTTTTTT. This sequence encodes CSARDSLGAVTGELFF. The genes are TRBV20-1 and TRBJ2-2; perhaps TRBD1 as D (6 bases). Per germline, CDR1 DFQATT and CDR2 SNEGSKA (reference sequence). This CDR3 is 16 amino acids long. Between the trimmed V and J ends, which lost 0 bases and 4 bases, there was a span of 15 bases.

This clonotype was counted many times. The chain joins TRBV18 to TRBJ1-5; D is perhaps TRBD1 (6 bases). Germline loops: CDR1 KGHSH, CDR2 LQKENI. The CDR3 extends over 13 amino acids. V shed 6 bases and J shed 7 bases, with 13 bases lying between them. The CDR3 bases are TGTGCCAGCTCGCCTAAACAGGGCCAGCCCCAGCATTTT. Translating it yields CASSPKQGQPQHF. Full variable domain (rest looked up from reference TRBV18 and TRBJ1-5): NAGVMQNPRHLVRRRGQEARLRCSPMKGHSHVYWYRQLPEEGLKFMVYLQKENIIDESGMPKERFSAEFPKEGPSILRIQQVVRGDSAAYFCASSPKQGQPQHFGDGTRLSIL.

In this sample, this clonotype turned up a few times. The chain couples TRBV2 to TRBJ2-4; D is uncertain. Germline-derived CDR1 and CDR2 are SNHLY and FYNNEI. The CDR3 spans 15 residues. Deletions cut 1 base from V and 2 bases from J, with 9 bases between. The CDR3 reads CASSEVLRSKNIQYF. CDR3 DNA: TGTGCCAGCAGTGAAGTCTTGCGATCCAAAAACATTCAGTACTTC.

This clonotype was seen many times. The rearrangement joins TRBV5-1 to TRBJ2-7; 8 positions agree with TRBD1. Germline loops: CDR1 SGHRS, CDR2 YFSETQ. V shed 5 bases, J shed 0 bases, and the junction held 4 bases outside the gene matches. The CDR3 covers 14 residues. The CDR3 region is CASRRTGSSYEQYF. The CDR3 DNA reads TGCGCCAGCAGAAGGACAGGGAGCTCCTACGAGCAGTACTTC. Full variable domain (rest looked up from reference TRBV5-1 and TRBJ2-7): KAGVTQTPRYLIKTRGQQVTLSCSPISGHRSVSWYQQTPGQGLQFLFEYFSETQRNKGNFPGRFSGRQFSNSRSEMNVSTLELGDSALYLCASRRTGSSYEQYFGPGTRLTVT.

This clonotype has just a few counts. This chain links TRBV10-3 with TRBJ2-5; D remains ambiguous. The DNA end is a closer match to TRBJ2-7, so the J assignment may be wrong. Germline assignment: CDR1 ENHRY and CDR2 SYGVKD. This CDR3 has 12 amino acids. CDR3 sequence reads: CAISESRYEQYV. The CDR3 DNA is TGTGCCATCAGTGAGTCGCGATACGAGCAGTACGTC.

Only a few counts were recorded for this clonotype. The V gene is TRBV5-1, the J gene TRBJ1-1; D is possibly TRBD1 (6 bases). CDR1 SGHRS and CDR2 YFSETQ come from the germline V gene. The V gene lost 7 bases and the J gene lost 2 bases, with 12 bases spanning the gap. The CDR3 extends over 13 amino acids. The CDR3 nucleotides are TGCGCCAGCGCCACAGGGATTAACACTGAAGCTTTCTTT. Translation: CASATGINTEAFF.

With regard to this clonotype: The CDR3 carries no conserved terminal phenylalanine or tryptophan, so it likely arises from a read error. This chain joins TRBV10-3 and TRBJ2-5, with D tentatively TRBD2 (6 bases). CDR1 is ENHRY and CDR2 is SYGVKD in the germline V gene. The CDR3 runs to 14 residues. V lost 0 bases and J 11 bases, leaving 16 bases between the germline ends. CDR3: CAISESYPPGEQYV. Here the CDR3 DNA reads TGTGCCATCAGTGAGTCTTACCCCCCGGGAGAGCAGTACGTC.

Here the CDR3 reads CATTSAGSYEQYF. CDR3 nucleotides: TGTGCCACCACTAGCGCCGGCTCCTACGAGCAGTACTTC. The rearrangement links TRBV6-5 to TRBJ2-7; TRBD2 agrees at 7 bases. J was trimmed by 0 bases and V by 10 bases; bases with no gene match: 6. The CDR3 is 13 amino acids. Germline assignment: CDR1 MNHEY and CDR2 SVGAGI.

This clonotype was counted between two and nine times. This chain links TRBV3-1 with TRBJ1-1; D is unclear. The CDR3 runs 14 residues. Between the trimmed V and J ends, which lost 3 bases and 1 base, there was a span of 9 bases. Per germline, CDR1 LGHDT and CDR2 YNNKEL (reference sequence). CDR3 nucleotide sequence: TGTGCCAGCAGCCAGGAAGCAAGGAACACTGAAGCTTTCTTT. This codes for CASSQEARNTEAFF. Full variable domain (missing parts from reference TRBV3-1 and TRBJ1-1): DTAVSQTPKYLVTQMGNDKSIKCEQNLGHDTMYWYKQDSKKFLKIMFSYNNKELIINETVPNRFSPKSPDKAHLNLHINSLELGDSAVYFCASSQEARNTEAFFGQGTRLTVV.

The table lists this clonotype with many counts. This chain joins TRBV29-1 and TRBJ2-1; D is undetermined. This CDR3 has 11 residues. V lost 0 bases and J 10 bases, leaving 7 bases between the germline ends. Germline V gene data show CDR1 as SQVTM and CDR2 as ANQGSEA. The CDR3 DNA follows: TGCAGCGTTGAAGAATCGTACGAGCAGTTCTTC. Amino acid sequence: CSVEESYEQFF.

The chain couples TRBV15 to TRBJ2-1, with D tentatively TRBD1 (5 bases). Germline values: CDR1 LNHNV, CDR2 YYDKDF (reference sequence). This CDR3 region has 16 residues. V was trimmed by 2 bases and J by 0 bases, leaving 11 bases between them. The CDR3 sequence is CATSRPGISSYNEQFF. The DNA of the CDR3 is TGTGCCACCAGCAGACCAGGGATCTCCTCCTACAATGAGCAGTTCTTC.

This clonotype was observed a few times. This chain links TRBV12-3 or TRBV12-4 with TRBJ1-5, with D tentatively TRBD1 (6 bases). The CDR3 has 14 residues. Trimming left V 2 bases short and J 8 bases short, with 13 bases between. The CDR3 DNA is TGTGCCAGCAGTTTATCTGGGAACAGGGAGCCCCAGCATTTT. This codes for CASSLSGNREPQHF.

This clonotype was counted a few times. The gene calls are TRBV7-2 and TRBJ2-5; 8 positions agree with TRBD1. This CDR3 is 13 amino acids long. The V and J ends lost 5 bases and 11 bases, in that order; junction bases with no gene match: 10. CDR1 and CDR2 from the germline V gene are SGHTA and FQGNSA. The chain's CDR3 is CASSSNRGYVQYF. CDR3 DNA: TGTGCCAGCAGCAGCAACAGGGGGTACGTGCAGTACTTC.

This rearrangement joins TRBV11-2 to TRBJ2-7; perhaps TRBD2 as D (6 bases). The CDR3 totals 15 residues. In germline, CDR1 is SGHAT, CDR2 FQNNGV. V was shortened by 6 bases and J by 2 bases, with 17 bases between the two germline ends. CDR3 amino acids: CASRKPYGEAYEQYF. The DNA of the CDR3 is TGTGCCAGCAGGAAGCCGTATGGGGAGGCCTACGAGCAGTACTTC. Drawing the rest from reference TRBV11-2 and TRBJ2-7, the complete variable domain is EAGVAQSPRYKIIEKRQSVAFWCNPISGHATLYWYQQILGQGPKLLIQFQNNGVVDDSQLPKDRFSAERLKGVDSTLKIQPAKLEDSAVYLCASRKPYGEAYEQYFGPGTRLTVT.

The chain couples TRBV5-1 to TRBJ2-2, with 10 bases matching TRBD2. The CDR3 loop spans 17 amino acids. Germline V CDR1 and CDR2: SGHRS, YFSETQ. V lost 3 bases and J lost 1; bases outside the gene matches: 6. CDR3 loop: CASSSGGLAQNTGELFF. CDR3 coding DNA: TGCGCCAGCAGCTCCGGGGGACTAGCGCAGAACACCGGGGAGCTGTTTTTT.

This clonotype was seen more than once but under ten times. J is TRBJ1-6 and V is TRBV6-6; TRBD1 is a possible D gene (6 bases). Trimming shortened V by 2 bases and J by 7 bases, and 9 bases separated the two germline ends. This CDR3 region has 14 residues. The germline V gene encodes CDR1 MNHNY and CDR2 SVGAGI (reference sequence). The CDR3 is CASSYRGENSPLHF. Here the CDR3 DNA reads TGTGCCAGCAGTTACAGGGGGGAAAATTCACCCCTCCACTTT.

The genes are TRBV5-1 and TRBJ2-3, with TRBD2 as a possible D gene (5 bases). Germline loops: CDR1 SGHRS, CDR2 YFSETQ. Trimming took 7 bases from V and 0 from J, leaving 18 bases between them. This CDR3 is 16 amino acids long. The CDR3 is CASGRLQRSSTDTQYF. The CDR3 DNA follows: TGCGCCAGCGGCCGTCTGCAGCGGTCTAGCACAGATACGCAGTATTTT.

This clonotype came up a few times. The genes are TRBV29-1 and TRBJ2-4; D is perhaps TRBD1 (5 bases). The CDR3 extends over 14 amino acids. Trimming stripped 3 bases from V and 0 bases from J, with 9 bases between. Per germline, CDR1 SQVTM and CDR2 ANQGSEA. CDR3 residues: CSVDVGVAKNIQYF. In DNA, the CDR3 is TGCAGCGTTGATGTAGGGGTAGCCAAAAACATTCAGTACTTC. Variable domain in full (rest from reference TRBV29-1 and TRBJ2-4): SAVISQKPSRDICQRGTSLTIQCQVDSQVTMMFWYRQQPGQSLTLIATANQGSEATYESGFVIDKFPISRPNLTFSTLTVSNMSPEDSSIYLCSVDVGVAKNIQYFGAGTRLSVL.